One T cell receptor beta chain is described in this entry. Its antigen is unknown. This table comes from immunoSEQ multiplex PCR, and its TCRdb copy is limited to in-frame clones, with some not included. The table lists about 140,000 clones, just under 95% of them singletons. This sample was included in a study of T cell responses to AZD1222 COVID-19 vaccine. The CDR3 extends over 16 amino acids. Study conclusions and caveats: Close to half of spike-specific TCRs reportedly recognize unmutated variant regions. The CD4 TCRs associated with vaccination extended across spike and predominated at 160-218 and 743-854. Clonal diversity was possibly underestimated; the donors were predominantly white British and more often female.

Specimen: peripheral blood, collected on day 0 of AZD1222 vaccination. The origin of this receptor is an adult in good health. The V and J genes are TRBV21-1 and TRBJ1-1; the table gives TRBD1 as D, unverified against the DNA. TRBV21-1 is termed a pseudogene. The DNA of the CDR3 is TGTGCCAGCAGAATGGATTTAGACACAATTCGCACTGAAGCTTTCTTT. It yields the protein CASRMDLDTIRTEAFF.